This T cell receptor (beta chain) was retrieved from a study of blood T cell repertoires in COVID-19. CDR1 is MGHDK, CDR2 SYGVNS, per germline. The CDR3 spans 12 residues. The ends were cut back, 0 bases at V and 7 bases at J, with 6 bases in the middle. The method was immunoSEQ multiplex PCR; TCRdb's version includes in-frame clones alone and lacks a portion of them. The sample consists of roughly 130,000 clones, 80% of them appearing once. The rearrangement joins TRBV25-1 to TRBJ1-2, with D hard to call. This clonotype was obtained from a man aged 65 to 85 with acute or convalescent COVID-19. Material for sequencing was peripheral blood. In DNA, the CDR3 is TGTGCCAGCAGTGAATATGGCTCTGGCTACACCTTC. This sequence encodes CASSEYGSGYTF.